The next 23 T cell receptor beta chains were all read from a single sample in a study of technical replicates of blood from a handful of donors. Profiled with immunoSEQ multiplex PCR; TCRdb holds only in-frame clones, not every one. The sample yields 75,000 to 100,000 clones, just under 95% seen once. Sequenced material: T cells isolated from PBMCs. All receptors come from a human donor in good health.

V and J are TRBV9 and TRBJ2-7, with 7 bases identical to TRBD1. V gave up 2 bases and J gave up 2 bases; unmatched junction bases: 4. Per germline, CDR1 SGDLS and CDR2 YYNGEE. This CDR3 spans 14 amino acids. CDR3 sequence reads: CASSVRDRPYEQYF. The CDR3 nucleotides are TGTGCCAGCAGCGTCCGGGACAGACCCTACGAGCAGTACTTC.

This clone has a single count. The chain recombines TRBV30 with TRBJ1-2; 7 bases line up with TRBD1. The ends lost 0 bases at V and 5 bases at J; junction bases unmatched: 6. CDR3 length: 14 residues. The germline V gene encodes CDR1 GTSNPN and CDR2 SVGIG (reference sequence). Here the CDR3 DNA reads TGTGCCTGGAGTGTACGGTGGGACAGTTATGGCTACACCTTC. It encodes CAWSVRWDSYGYTF.

The rearrangement links TRBV6-6 to TRBJ1-1, with TRBD1 matching over 7 bases. Trimming removed 4 bases from V and 0 bases from J; junction bases left unmatched: 2. The V gene's germline CDR1 is MNHNY and CDR2 SVGAGI (reference sequence). This CDR3 comprises 14 residues. CDR3 residues: CASSFDRVNTEAFF. For the CDR3, the DNA is TGTGCCAGCAGTTTTGACAGGGTGAACACTGAAGCTTTCTTT.

The chain couples TRBV2 to TRBJ1-5; unclear D gene. Trimming pared 1 base from V and 6 bases from J, leaving 7 bases between. The V gene's germline CDR1 is SNHLY and CDR2 FYNNEI. The CDR3 runs to 13 residues. CDR3 sequence: CASSEVESQPQHF. In DNA form, the CDR3 reads TGTGCCAGCAGTGAAGTTGAGAGTCAGCCCCAGCATTTT.

V and J are TRBV5-4 and TRBJ1-4; D is possibly TRBD1 (6 bases). Germline V lookup: CDR1 SGHNT, CDR2 YYREEE (reference sequence). This CDR3 is built from 13 residues. The germline V and J ends were trimmed by 4 bases and 5 bases, with 9 bases remaining between them. The CDR3 region has the DNA TGTGCCAGCAGCCAGGGGATGAATGAAAAACTGTTTTTT. It yields the protein CASSQGMNEKLFF.

J is TRBJ2-7 and V is TRBV27; no clear D. CDR1 and CDR2 from the germline V gene are MNHEY and SMNVEV (reference sequence). Between the trimmed V and J ends, which lost 8 bases and 2 bases, there was a span of 13 bases. This CDR3 is built from 13 residues. CDR3 DNA sequence: TGTGCCAGCGGTGATCCCAGGACCTACGAGCAGTACTTC. Protein: CASGDPRTYEQYF.

V usage is TRBV6-5 and J usage is TRBJ2-1; a possible D gene is TRBD2 (6 bases). Germline V lookup: CDR1 MNHEY, CDR2 SVGAGI. The V gene lost 8 bases and the J gene lost 6 bases, with 11 bases spanning the gap. The length of the CDR3 is 12 residues. The CDR3 region has the DNA TGTGCCAGCCGGGGACTCGCCAATGAGCAGTTCTTC. This codes for CASRGLANEQFF.

The V gene is TRBV6-1, the J gene TRBJ2-3; D not certain. CDR3 length: 13 amino acids. From germline, CDR1 is MNHNS and CDR2 SASEGT. The ends were cut back, 3 bases at V and 3 bases at J, with 7 bases in the middle. The CDR3 protein is CASSDARTDTQYF. The DNA of the CDR3 is TGTGCCAGCAGTGATGCGCGAACAGATACGCAGTATTTT.

In DNA form, the CDR3 reads TGTGCCAGTAGCCAGGGAGGGGGACGCAAGCTCAATCAGCCCCAGCATTTT. Its translation: CASSQGGGRKLNQPQHF. The chain recombines TRBV19 with TRBJ1-5, with D possibly TRBD1 on 6 matching bases. V lost 6 bases and J 3 bases, leaving 21 bases between the germline ends. There are 17 residues in the CDR3. CDR1 and CDR2 (germline): LNHDA, SQIVND (reference sequence).

The genes are TRBV9 and TRBJ2-5, with 7 bases fitting TRBD2. Unmatched junction bases numbered 1, after V lost 3 bases and J lost 5 bases. Germline V CDR1 and CDR2: SGDLS, YYNGEE. The CDR3 is made up of 12 amino acids. The CDR3 sequence: CASSGGGETQYF. The CDR3 DNA follows: TGTGCCAGCAGCGGGGGAGGGGAGACCCAGTACTTC.

The V and J genes are TRBV5-1 and TRBJ2-5, with TRBD2 identical over 9 bases. The V and J ends lost 1 base and 3 bases, in that order; junction bases with no gene match: 10. Germline V gives CDR1 SGHRS, CDR2 YFSETQ. This CDR3 is 17 amino acids long. CDR3 nucleotides: TGCGCCAGCAGCTTGCATCGCGGGAGGGACCTGAAAGAGACCCAGTACTTC. This codes for CASSLHRGRDLKETQYF.

The count of this clone is one. The gene calls are TRBV5-1 and TRBJ2-7; D might be TRBD2 (6 bases). Germline assignment: CDR1 SGHRS and CDR2 YFSETQ. The CDR3 covers 14 residues. V was shortened by 1 base and J by 5 bases, with 13 bases between the two germline ends. CDR3 sequence: CASSLSLARDEQYF. CDR3 nucleotide sequence: TGCGCCAGCAGCTTGTCGCTAGCGCGAGACGAGCAGTACTTC.

This clone was observed many times. The chain combines TRBV2 with TRBJ2-1, with 10 bases fitting TRBD2. V was clipped by 2 bases and J by 10 bases; unmatched bases: 11. This CDR3 contains 16 residues. The germline gives CDR1 SNHLY, CDR2 FYNNEI. CDR3 DNA: TGTGCCAGCAGTGAAAGGGTAGCGGGAGGCCGGCGCGAGCAGTTCTTC. Amino acid sequence: CASSERVAGGRREQFF.

V and J are TRBV27 and TRBJ2-7; the match to TRBD1 covers 10 bases. The junction had 9 bases not matched to a gene; V was cut back by 10 bases and J by 3 bases. The CDR3 sequence is 14 residues long. Germline V lookup: CDR1 MNHEY, CDR2 SMNVEV (reference sequence). The CDR3 reads CATLSTGGSYEQYF. The CDR3 nucleotides read TGTGCCACGCTTTCGACAGGGGGCAGCTACGAGCAGTACTTC.

The rearrangement uses TRBV6-6 and TRBJ2-1; possible D gene TRBD2, 5 bases. From germline, CDR1 is MNHNY and CDR2 SVGAGI (reference sequence). The CDR3 is 12 amino acids. V was shortened by 3 bases and J by 8 bases, with 8 bases between the two germline ends. CDR3 DNA: TGTGCCAGCAGTTATCGGGGAGATGAGCAGTTCTTC. The encoded protein is CASSYRGDEQFF.

The CDR3 reads CASSLGHHTREETQYF. DNA for the CDR3: TGTGCCAGCAGCTTAGGGCACCACACTAGGGAAGAGACCCAGTACTTC. J is TRBJ2-5 and V is TRBV7-2; a possible D gene is TRBD2 (5 bases). The CDR3 covers 16 residues. V was pared by 1 base and J by 3 bases, with 15 bases between. Germline V gene lookup returns CDR1 SGHTA and CDR2 FQGNSA.

V and J are TRBV7-8 and TRBJ1-1; 7 bases match TRBD1. The ends lost 0 bases at V and 6 bases at J; junction bases unmatched: 7. CDR3 length equals 15 residues. The germline V gene has CDR1 SGHVS and CDR2 FQNEAQ. In nucleotides, the CDR3 is TGTGCCAGCAGCTTAGCGACAGGGCGGTACCCTGAAGCTTTCTTT. As protein: CASSLATGRYPEAFF. Looking up the rest from reference TRBV7-8 and TRBJ1-1 gives the full variable domain: GAGVSQSPRYKVAKRGQDVALRCDPISGHVSLFWYQQALGQGPEFLTYFQNEAQLDKSGLPSDRFFAERPEGSVSTLKIQRTQQEDSAVYLCASSLATGRYPEAFFGQGTRLTVV.

The genes are TRBV30 and TRBJ2-1; 7 nucleotides agree with TRBD2. Trimming at V came to 2 bases and at J to 9 bases, leaving 7 bases not matched to a gene. The CDR3 is 13 amino acids. CDR1 GTSNPN and CDR2 SVGIG come from the germline V gene (reference sequence). In DNA, the CDR3 is TGTGCCTGGAGTAGAGAGGGAGGGACTGAGCAGTTCTTC. Protein sequence: CAWSREGGTEQFF.

The CDR3 protein is CASSLLAGFGTYEQYF. Here the CDR3 DNA reads TGTGCCAGCAGTTTACTAGCGGGATTTGGAACCTACGAGCAGTACTTC. V and J are TRBV27 and TRBJ2-7; 9 bases line up with TRBD2. Per the germline V gene, CDR1 is MNHEY and CDR2 is SMNVEV (reference sequence). The V segment lost 2 bases and the J segment 2 bases; nucleotides outside the gene matches: 7. The CDR3 contains 16 residues.

V gene TRBV19 combines with J gene TRBJ1-5; D perhaps matches TRBD1 (5 bases). CDR1 is LNHDA and CDR2 is SQIVND in the germline V gene (reference sequence). V lost 2 bases, J lost 0 bases, and 8 bases lay in between. CDR3 length equals 15 residues. As DNA, the CDR3 is TGTGCCAGTAGTATACCAGGGTATAGCAATCAGCCCCAGCATTTT. Protein sequence: CASSIPGYSNQPQHF.

The V and J genes are TRBV18 and TRBJ1-1; D not certain. The V gene lost 3 bases and the J gene lost 1 base, with 6 bases spanning the gap. The length of the CDR3 is 13 residues. The V gene's germline CDR1 is KGHSH and CDR2 LQKENI. The CDR3, as DNA: TGTGCCAGCTCACCCGAGGGGAACACTGAAGCTTTCTTT. Protein product: CASSPEGNTEAFF.

This clone was seen a few times. The CDR3 spells CSAGHRQAFF. The CDR3 bases are TGCAGTGCTGGACACAGGCAAGCTTTCTTT. The chain joins TRBV20-1 to TRBJ1-1; D perhaps matches TRBD1 (5 bases). Looked up from germline, CDR1 is DFQATT and CDR2 is SNEGSKA (reference sequence). The CDR3 consists of 10 residues. V lost 5 bases and J lost 9, with 10 bases in between.

The chain joins TRBV5-6 to TRBJ1-1; the D gene is possibly TRBD1 (5 bases). V was cut by 4 bases and J by 0 bases, with 19 bases left in between. Germline V lookup: CDR1 SGHDT, CDR2 YYEEEE. The CDR3 length is 17 residues. CDR3 loop: CASSPKAGYAMNTEAFF. CDR3 bases: TGTGCCAGCAGCCCTAAAGCAGGGTACGCCATGAACACTGAAGCTTTCTTT.